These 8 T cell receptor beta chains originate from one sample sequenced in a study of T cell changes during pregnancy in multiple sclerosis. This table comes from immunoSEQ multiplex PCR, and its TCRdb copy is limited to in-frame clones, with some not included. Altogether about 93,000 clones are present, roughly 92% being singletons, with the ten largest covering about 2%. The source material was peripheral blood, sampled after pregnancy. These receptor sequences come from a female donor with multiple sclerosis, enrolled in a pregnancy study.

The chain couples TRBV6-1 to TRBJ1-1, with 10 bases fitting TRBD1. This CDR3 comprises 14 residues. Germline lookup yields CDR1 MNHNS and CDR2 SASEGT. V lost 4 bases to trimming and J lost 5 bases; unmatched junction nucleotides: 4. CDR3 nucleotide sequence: TGTGCCAGCAGTGGACAGGGGGCGAGAACTGAAGCTTTCTTT. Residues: CASSGQGARTEAFF.

DNA for the CDR3: TGTGCCAGCAGTGAAAATAGCGGGAGGGGTCTTACAGATACGCAGTATTTT. Translated: CASSENSGRGLTDTQYF. The gene calls are TRBV2 and TRBJ2-3, with 11 bases that match TRBD2. This CDR3 region has 17 residues. Trimming removed 2 bases from V and 3 bases from J; junction bases left unmatched: 7. The germline V gene has CDR1 SNHLY and CDR2 FYNNEI.

CDR3 DNA sequence: TGCGCCAGCAGCCACTTAACAGGGCTGAACACTGAAGCTTTCTTT. Translating it yields CASSHLTGLNTEAFF. The chain carries TRBV5-1 and TRBJ1-1, with D tentatively TRBD1 (6 bases). In germline, CDR1 is SGHRS, CDR2 YFSETQ. This CDR3 is 15 amino acids long. The germline V and J ends were trimmed by 4 bases and 0 bases, with 13 bases remaining between them.

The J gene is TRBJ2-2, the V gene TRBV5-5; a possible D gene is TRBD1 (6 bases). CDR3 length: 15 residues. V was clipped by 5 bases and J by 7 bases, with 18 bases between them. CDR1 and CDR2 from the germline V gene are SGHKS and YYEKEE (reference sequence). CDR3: CASRLGQMINGELFF. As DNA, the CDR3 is TGTGCCAGCAGATTAGGACAGATGATTAACGGGGAGCTGTTTTTT.

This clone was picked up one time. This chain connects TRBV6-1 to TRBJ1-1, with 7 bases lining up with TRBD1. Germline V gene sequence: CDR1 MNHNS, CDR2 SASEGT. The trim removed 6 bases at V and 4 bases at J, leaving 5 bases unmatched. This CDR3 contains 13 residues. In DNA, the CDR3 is TGTGCCAGCAGCCCGGGACAGAGCACTGAAGCTTTCTTT. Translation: CASSPGQSTEAFF.

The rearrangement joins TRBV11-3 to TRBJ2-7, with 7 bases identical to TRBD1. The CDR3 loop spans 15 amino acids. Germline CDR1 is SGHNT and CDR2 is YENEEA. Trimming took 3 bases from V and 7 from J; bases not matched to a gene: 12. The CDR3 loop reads CASSLGLTGASEQYF. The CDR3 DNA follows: TGTGCCAGCAGCTTGGGCCTTACAGGGGCGAGTGAGCAGTACTTC.

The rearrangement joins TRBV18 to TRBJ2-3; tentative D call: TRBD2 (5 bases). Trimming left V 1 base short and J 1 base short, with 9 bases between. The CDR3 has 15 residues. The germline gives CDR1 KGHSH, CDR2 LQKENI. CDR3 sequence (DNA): TGTGCCAGCTCACCACTGGGTAGCGGCACAGATACGCAGTATTTT. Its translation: CASSPLGSGTDTQYF.

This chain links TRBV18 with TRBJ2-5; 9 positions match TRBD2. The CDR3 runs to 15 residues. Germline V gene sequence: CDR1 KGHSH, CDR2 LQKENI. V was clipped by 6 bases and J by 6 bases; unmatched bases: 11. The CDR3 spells CASSSMRGRGKTQYF. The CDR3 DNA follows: TGTGCCAGCTCGTCGATGCGCGGGAGGGGGAAGACCCAGTACTTC.